These 17 T cell receptor beta chains were all obtained from the same sample, sequenced in a study of cytomegalovirus exposure and HLA in healthy donors. Primers for the PCR totalled 60 Vbeta and 13 Jbeta. Assay used: immunoSEQ multiplex PCR; TCRdb lists only in-frame clones, some missing. Of fewer than 150,000 clones listed, 82% are singletons. The sequenced material came from PBMCs. The receptors derive from a male donor in good health and CMV-seronegative.

A single count supports this clone. This sequence joins TRBV19 and TRBJ2-3, with D possibly being TRBD2 (7 bases). V lost 7 bases, J lost 2 bases, and 16 bases lay in between. Germline assignment: CDR1 LNHDA and CDR2 SQIVND (reference sequence). The CDR3 runs to 15 residues. The CDR3, as DNA: TGTGCCAGTAACTCCTGGGGGGGGGCCACAGATACGCAGTATTTT. Its translation is CASNSWGGATDTQYF.

The chain recombines TRBV28 with TRBJ1-5; D not certain. CDR1 and CDR2 from the germline V gene are MDHEN and SYDVKM. Trimming removed 5 bases at V and 5 bases at J, with 13 bases between. The CDR3 has 14 residues. The CDR3 sequence: CASSGLRMHQPQHF. The CDR3 coding sequence is TGTGCCAGCAGTGGACTCCGAATGCATCAGCCCCAGCATTTT.

This clone showed up just a few times. The V gene is TRBV5-4, the J gene TRBJ2-1; weak D call: TRBD1 (6 bases). The germline CDR1 and CDR2 sequences are SGHNT and YYREEE (reference sequence). Deletions cut 4 bases from V and 10 bases from J, with 12 bases between. This CDR3 spans 12 amino acids. CDR3 coding DNA: TGTGCCAGCAGCCAGGGGTTTAGGGAGCAGTTCTTC. Translated, it gives CASSQGFREQFF.

The chain carries TRBV27 and TRBJ2-7, with 8 positions matching TRBD2. The ends lost 5 bases at V and 6 bases at J; junction bases unmatched: 6. The germline CDR1 and CDR2 sequences are MNHEY and SMNVEV (reference sequence). The CDR3 totals 13 residues. The CDR3 bases are TGTGCCAGCAGTCCAGCGGGAGATGTCGAGCAGTACTTC. Amino acids: CASSPAGDVEQYF.

This clone was found a few times. The junction and the germline gene differ at one end; a read error may be behind it. The chain links TRBV7-2 to TRBJ1-3; no reliable D call. CDR3 length equals 16 residues. The germline V gene encodes CDR1 SGHTA and CDR2 FQGNSA. CDR3 DNA sequence: TGCGCCAGCAGCCCCACAACGGGGAGCTCTGGAAACACCATATATTTT. It specifies CASSPTTGSSGNTIYF.

The chain combines TRBV6-5 with TRBJ2-7, with TRBD2 as a possible D gene (6 bases). CDR3 length: 14 residues. CDR1 and CDR2 from the germline V gene are MNHEY and SVGAGI. V was cut by 6 bases and J by 0 bases, with 12 bases left in between. CDR3 DNA: TGTGCCAGCAGGAGAACTAGCCACTCCTACGAGCAGTACTTC. Translated, it gives CASRRTSHSYEQYF.

The chain carries TRBV30 and TRBJ1-1, with a tentative D call TRBD1 (6 bases). Per the germline V gene, CDR1 is GTSNPN and CDR2 is SVGIG (reference sequence). Trimming took 4 bases from V and 1 from J, leaving 10 bases between them. CDR3 size: 13 residues. CDR3 coding DNA: TGTGCCTGGAAGTGGACAGCGAACACTGAAGCTTTCTTT. As protein: CAWKWTANTEAFF. The entire variable domain, with the rest obtained from reference TRBV30 and TRBJ1-1, is as follows: SQTIHQWPATLVQPVGSPLSLECTVEGTSNPNLYWYRQAAGRGLQLLFYSVGIGQISSEVPQNLSASRPQDRQFILSSKKLLLSDSGFYLCAWKWTANTEAFFGQGTRLTVV.

This clone was seen only a few times. The chain recombines TRBV7-2 with TRBJ1-5; no clear D gene. Germline values: CDR1 SGHTA, CDR2 FQGNSA. The CDR3 extends over 13 amino acids. V was trimmed by 3 bases and J by 7 bases, leaving 10 bases between them. Here the CDR3 DNA reads TGTGCCAGCAGCTTCGTCGAGCACCAGCCCCAGCATTTT. As protein: CASSFVEHQPQHF.

The chain joins TRBV30 to TRBJ2-2, with D possibly being TRBD2 (5 bases). Trimming cost V 8 bases and J 4 bases, with 20 bases left between them. This CDR3 is built from 15 residues. Germline-derived CDR1 and CDR2 are GTSNPN and SVGIG (reference sequence). The DNA of the CDR3 is TGTGCCCGGAACCAACATCTAGAGGGCACCGGGGAGCTGTTTTTT. It codes for CARNQHLEGTGELFF.

V is TRBV15 and J is TRBJ2-7; D is perhaps TRBD2 (6 bases). The germline V gene has CDR1 LNHNV and CDR2 YYDKDF (reference sequence). The CDR3 has 16 residues. Deletions cut 0 bases from V and 3 bases from J, with 15 bases between. In DNA form, the CDR3 reads TGTGCCACCAGCAGAGAAAGCGCAGGGAGGTACTACGAGCAGTACTTC. Translated: CATSRESAGRYYEQYF.

This chain joins TRBV6-6 and TRBJ1-5; perhaps TRBD1 as D (6 bases). The CDR3 is made up of 13 amino acids. CDR1 and CDR2 (germline): MNHNY, SVGAGI (reference sequence). Between the trimmed V and J ends, which lost 10 bases and 4 bases, there was a span of 14 bases. CDR3 in DNA: TGTGCCACCCGGGGGGGGACAAATCAGCCCCAGCATTTT. Amino acids: CATRGGTNQPQHF.

For this clone: A junction end diverges from the germline sequence, so it may reflect a read error. The V call is TRBV5-1, the J call TRBJ2-5; weak D call: TRBD2 (6 bases). The germline CDR1 and CDR2 sequences are SGHRS and YFSETQ. The length of the CDR3 is 14 residues. As DNA, the CDR3 is TGCGCCAGCAGCCGGACGGGGGACCAAGGGACCCAGTACTTC. Translation: CASSRTGDQGTQYF.

A word on this clone: The junction shows a germline mismatch at one end, possibly a read error. Other DNA sequences in the sample encode the same CDR3. The genes are TRBV20-1 and TRBJ2-7; D unclear. Looked up from germline, CDR1 is DFQATT and CDR2 is SNEGSKA (reference sequence). The CDR3 is 11 amino acids. The CDR3 is CSARESDEQYF. CDR3 bases: TGCAGTGCTCGAGAGTCCGACGAGCAGTACTTC.

This sequence joins TRBV5-1 and TRBJ2-5; D is perhaps TRBD1 (6 bases). The J call is uncertain, as TRBJ2-7 better fits the DNA end. Germline V gene lookup returns CDR1 SGHRS and CDR2 YFSETQ. The CDR3 length is 16 residues. Here the CDR3 DNA reads TGCGCCAGCAGCCCTGAACAGGGTCCAGCGTTCTACGAGCAGTACTTC. This translates into CASSPEQGPAFYEQYF.

The chain has TRBV9 and TRBJ2-3, with D possibly TRBD1 on 5 matching bases. CDR1 and CDR2 from the germline V gene are SGDLS and YYNGEE. V lost 0 bases and J lost 6, with 5 bases in between. The CDR3 is 12 amino acids. The CDR3 sequence: CASSVEGDTQYF. The CDR3, as DNA: TGTGCCAGCAGCGTAGAGGGGGATACGCAGTATTTT.

The chain links TRBV15 to TRBJ2-3, with TRBD2 identical over 12 bases. The CDR3 runs to 17 residues. Germline CDR1 is LNHNV and CDR2 is YYDKDF (reference sequence). V trimming: 8 bases; J trimming: 2 bases; junction bases outside the gene matches: 11. CDR3 sequence: CATQGLAGGPLTDTQYF. The CDR3 DNA follows: TGTGCCACCCAAGGCCTAGCGGGAGGGCCGCTCACAGATACGCAGTATTTT.

The gene calls are TRBV18 and TRBJ2-5, with 8 bases identical to TRBD2. The J segment lost 5 bases and the V segment lost 3 bases, leaving 11 bases of the junction unmatched. Germline V CDR1 and CDR2: KGHSH, LQKENI. This CDR3 has 16 residues. Here the CDR3 reads CASSPSSAGGLETQYF. The CDR3 region has the DNA TGTGCCAGCTCACCTTCCTCGGCGGGAGGCCTCGAGACCCAGTACTTC.